The TCR beta chain under discussion was sequenced for a study of PD-1 blockade in classical Hodgkin lymphoma. General study results and limits: Newly diagnosed patients had baseline TCR diversity that was reportedly lower than that of healthy donors. Some patients began nivolumab under 1 year after ASCT. These patients were excluded from later analyses. Researchers reported that CD4+ TCR diversity, though not CD8+, rose significantly by C4D1.

To note about this clone: Its antigen is not identified.

The patients all showed relapse after autologous stem cell transplantation, while their brentuximab vedotin exposure varied. Classifying best responses yielded complete response, partial response or progressive disease. TCRdb's table, derived via immunoSEQ multiplex PCR, lists solely in-frame clones and lacks some. Found here are 100,000 to 120,000 clones, roughly nine tenths of them singletons; the top ten hold about 20%. The CDR3 spans 14 residues. Trimming cost V 1 base and J 7 bases, with 10 bases left between them. Looked up from germline, CDR1 is SNHLY and CDR2 is FYNNEI. The source is a human donor with classical Hodgkin lymphoma. The chain combines TRBV2 with TRBJ2-2, with D perhaps TRBD2 (7 bases). Here the sequenced sample was peripheral blood mononuclear cells (PBMCs), taken before the second cycle of nivolumab. The CDR3 DNA follows: TGTGCCAGCAGTGAAGGGGGGGGCGGCGGGGAGCTGTTTTTT. It yields the protein CASSEGGGGGELFF.